The rows below give T cell receptor beta chains drawn from one sample of a study of vaccination and CD4 T cells after COVID-19. TCRdb reprocessed the PCR reads via MiXCR and lists one record per CDR3 protein. This sample has 15,000 or so distinct CDR3 sequences, with 45% to 55% found just once. Their target antigens are unknown. What was sequenced was CD4+ T cells from blood, cultured in vitro. The receptors originated from a human donor who had recovered from COVID-19. CDR3s include the opening cysteine and the closing phenylalanine or tryptophan. A D gene is named only where the DNA matches it firmly. Size values are once, few and many counts, or a class for expanded clones, and some rows have none.

>.|TRBJ1-5|TRBV6-1|.
TGTGCCAGCAGTAATCCAAGTAGCAATCAGCCCCAGCATTTT
CASSNPSSNQPQHF
>.|TRBJ2-2|TRBV20-1|large
TGCAGTGCTAGAAGTCAGGGAAACACCGGGGAGCTGTTTTTT
CSARSQGNTGELFF
>TRBD1|TRBJ1-2|TRBV6-2/TRBV6-3|.
TGTGCCAGCAGGGGGACAGCGGACTATGGCTACACCTTC
CASRGTADYGYTF
>TRBD1|TRBJ2-7|TRBV6-2/TRBV6-3|.
TGTGCCAGCACCAGGGACAGGGCCTACGAGCAGTACTTC
CASTRDRAYEQYF
>.|TRBJ1-1|TRBV2|.
TGTGCCAGCGCGGGGAACACTGAAGCTTTCTTT
CASAGNTEAFF
>TRBD1|TRBJ1-6|TRBV12-3/TRBV12-4|.
TGTGCCAGCAGGTCGACAGGGCTTAATTCACCCCTCCACTTT
CASRSTGLNSPLHF
>.|TRBJ2-3|TRBV20-1|large
TGCGGCTCGAGGGGGGGCCCCCAGGGGCCAACTAGCACAGATACGCAGTATTTT
CGSRGGPQGPTSTDTQYF
>.|TRBJ1-6|TRBV7-2|.
TGTGCCAGCAGCTTAAGGAACAGACCGGGGGATTCACCCCTCCACTTT
CASSLRNRPGDSPLHF
>.|TRBJ1-5|TRBV20-1|few
TGCAGTGCTAACAGGGGCAATCAGCCCCAGCATTTT
CSANRGNQPQHF
>.|TRBJ2-2|TRBV11-3|.
TGTGCCAGCAGCCATACTGGGGAGCTGTTTTTT
CASSHTGELFF
>.|TRBJ1-1|TRBV12-3/TRBV12-4|once
TGTGCCAGCAGTTATACCGGCGGGACTGAAGCTTTCTTT
CASSYTGGTEAFF
>TRBD1|TRBJ1-2|TRBV24-1|few
TGTGCCACCAGTGGAGGACAGGGCGGCTATGGCTACACCTTC
CATSGGQGGYGYTF
>.|TRBJ1-5|TRBV20-1|.
TGCAGTGCTAGAGATATTCTGCGAGGGCCCCAGCATTTT
CSARDILRGPQHF
>.|TRBJ1-1|TRBV7-9|.
TGTGCCAGCAGCTCCGTCTCTGAAGCTTTCTTT
CASSSVSEAFF
>TRBD2|TRBJ2-5|TRBV7-2|.
TGTGCCAGCACCCAGCGGGGTGTGGGAGAGACCCAGTACTTC
CASTQRGVGETQYF
>.|TRBJ2-7|TRBV19|.
TGTGCCAGTAGTGAGTTCCATCCATTGGGTGGAGAGCAGTACTTC
CASSEFHPLGGEQYF
>.|TRBJ2-7|TRBV6-2/TRBV6-3|.
TGTGCCAGCAGTGGTCGGATGGGGAACGAGCAGTACTTC
CASSGRMGNEQYF
>.|TRBJ2-7|TRBV20-1|.
TGCAGTGCTAGAAACCCACTCCGCGCCTACGAGCAGTACTTC
CSARNPLRAYEQYF